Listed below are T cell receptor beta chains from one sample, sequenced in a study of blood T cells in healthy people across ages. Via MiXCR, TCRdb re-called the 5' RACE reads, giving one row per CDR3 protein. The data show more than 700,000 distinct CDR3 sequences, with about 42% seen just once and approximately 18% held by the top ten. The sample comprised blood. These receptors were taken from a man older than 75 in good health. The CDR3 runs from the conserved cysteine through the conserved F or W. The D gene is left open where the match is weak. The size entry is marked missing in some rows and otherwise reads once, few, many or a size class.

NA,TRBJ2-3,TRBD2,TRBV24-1,TGTGCCACCAGTGATAGACTAGCGGGCACAGATACGCAGTATTTT,CATSDRLAGTDTQYF
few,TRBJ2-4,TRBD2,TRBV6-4,TGTGCCAGCAGCCCGGGGGGTAGGCCCGAGGAGCAGTACTTC,CASSPGGRPEEQYF
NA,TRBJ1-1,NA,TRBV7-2,TGTGCCAGCAGCTTAGATGGGGGAGGAACTGGAGCTTTCTTT,CASSLDGGGTGAFF
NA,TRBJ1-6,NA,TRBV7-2,TGTGCCAGCAGCTTAGTGGGCCCCGGGACAACTTATAATTCACCCCTCCACTTT,CASSLVGPGTTYNSPLHF
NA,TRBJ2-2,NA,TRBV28,TGTGCCAGCAGTTTTAGACAGGCCGGGGAGCTGTTTTTT,CASSFRQAGELFF
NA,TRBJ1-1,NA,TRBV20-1,TGCAGTGCTAGAGGATCGAAGGGGACACACACTGAAGCTTTCTTT,CSARGSKGTHTEAFF
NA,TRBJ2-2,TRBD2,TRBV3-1,TGTGCCAGCAGCCACTTGAGTAGCGGGAGTTCCGGGGAGCTGTTTTTT,CASSHLSSGSSGELFF
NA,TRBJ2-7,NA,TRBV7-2,TGTGCCAGCAGCACTCGGATGCCCTACGAGCAGTACTTC,CASSTRMPYEQYF
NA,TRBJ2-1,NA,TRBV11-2,TGTGCCAGCAGCTTAAACCCTCCGCAGAGCTCCTACAATGAGCAGTTCTTC,CASSLNPPQSSYNEQFF
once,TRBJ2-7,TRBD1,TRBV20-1,TGCAGTGCTAGGACAGGGGGGGTCTACGAGCAGTACTTC,CSARTGGVYEQYF
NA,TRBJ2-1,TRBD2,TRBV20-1,TGCAGTGCTAGGTATAAAAGCGGGAGGGTCGATGAGCAGTTCTTC,CSARYKSGRVDEQFF
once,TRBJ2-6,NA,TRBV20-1,TGCAGTGTAGGGAGAGGCTGGGGGTCTGGGGCCAACGTCCTGACTTTC,CSVGRGWGSGANVLTF
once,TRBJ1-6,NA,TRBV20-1,TGCAGTGCTAGTGACGGTCGGGGCAGGGCGGATTCACTCCTCCACTTT,CSASDGRGRADSLLHF
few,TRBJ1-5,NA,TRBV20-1,TGCAGTGCTAGAGGAGGGGCGGGGGGGAATCAGCCCCAGCATTTT,CSARGGAGGNQPQHF
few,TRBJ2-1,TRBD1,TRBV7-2,TGTGCCAGCAGTTTACGGGACAGGCGGCGTGAGCAGTTCTTC,CASSLRDRRREQFF
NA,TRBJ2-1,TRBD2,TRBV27,TGTGCCAGCAGTTCTAGCGGGAGGTATATGTACAATGAGCAGTTCTTC,CASSSSGRYMYNEQFF
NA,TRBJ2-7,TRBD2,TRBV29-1,TGCAGCGTTGAAGATGGGACTAGCAACTACAATGAGCAGTACTTC,CSVEDGTSNYNEQYF
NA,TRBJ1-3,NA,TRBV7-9,TGTGCCAGCAGTTCGTCGCACACCATATATTTT,CASSSSHTIYF
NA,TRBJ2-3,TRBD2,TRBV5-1,TGCGCCAGCAGCTTGGTGACTAGCGGCAGCACAGATACGCAGTATTTT,CASSLVTSGSTDTQYF
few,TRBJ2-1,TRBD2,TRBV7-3,TGTGCCAGCAGCCGCAAGAAGCCGGGACTAGCGGGAGGGCTGGAGAATGAGCAGTTCTTC,CASSRKKPGLAGGLENEQFF
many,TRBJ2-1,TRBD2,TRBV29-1,TGCAGCGTCCTCACTAGCGGGAGTTTAGGGTTCTTC,CSVLTSGSLGFF
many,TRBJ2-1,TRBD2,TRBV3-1,TGTGCCAGCAGCCAAGATATCGGGAGGGCGTACAATGAGCAGTTCTTC,CASSQDIGRAYNEQFF
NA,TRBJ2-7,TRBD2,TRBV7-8,TGTGCCAGCAGCCCACTGCTAGCGGGAGCTCGTCGCTACGAGCAGTACTTC,CASSPLLAGARRYEQYF
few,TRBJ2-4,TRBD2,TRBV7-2,TGTGCCAGCACTCTAGCGGGAGTGGAACCCCAGTACTTC,CASTLAGVEPQYF
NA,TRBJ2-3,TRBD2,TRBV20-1,TGCAGTGCTAAGGGACTAGCGCCAGCTACGCAGTATTTT,CSAKGLAPATQYF
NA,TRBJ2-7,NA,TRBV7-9,TGTGTCAGCAGCTTTGACACTAGGGGTTACGAGCAGTACTTC,CVSSFDTRGYEQYF
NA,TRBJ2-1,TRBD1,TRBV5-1,TGCGCCAGCAGGCCGGGACAGGGGGCCGGGAGTGAGCAGTTCTTT,CASRPGQGAGSEQFF
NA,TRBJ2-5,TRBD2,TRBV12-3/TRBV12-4,TGTGCCAGCATGTCCGGGGGGGAGACCCAGTACTTC,CASMSGGETQYF
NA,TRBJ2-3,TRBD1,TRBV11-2,TGTGCCAGCAGCTTAACTATCGCCCTAATAACTCCTTCGGGACAGGGCGGAGGAGATACGCAGTATTTT,CASSLTIALITPSGQGGGDTQYF
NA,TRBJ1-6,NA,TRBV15,TGTGCCACCAGCAGAGATGATCAGGGATCGGGTTCACCCCTCCACTTT,CATSRDDQGSGSPLHF
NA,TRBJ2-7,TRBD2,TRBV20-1,TGCAGTGCTAGAAGGGCTAAGGCGGGAGCATCCTACGAGCAGTACTTC,CSARRAKAGASYEQYF
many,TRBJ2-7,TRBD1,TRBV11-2,TGTGCCAGCAGCTCCCTGCGCCGGGACAGCTACTACGAGCAGTACTTC,CASSSLRRDSYYEQYF
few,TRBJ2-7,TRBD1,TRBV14,TGTGCCAGCAGGCCGAGATCGGACGCGACAGGGGGAGCCTCCTACGAGCAGTACTTC,CASRPRSDATGGASYEQYF
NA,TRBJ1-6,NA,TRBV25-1,TGTGCCGGCAGAAGGAGGGACCCACATTCACCCCTCCACTTT,CAGRRRDPHSPLHF
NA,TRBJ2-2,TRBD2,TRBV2,TGTGCCAGCAGTGTTGGACTAGCGAGACGCTTGAACACCGGGGAGCTGTTTTTT,CASSVGLARRLNTGELFF
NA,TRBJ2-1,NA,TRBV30,TGTGCCTGGACAGGGCAGGGCTTGACCTACAATGAGCAGTTCTTC,CAWTGQGLTYNEQFF
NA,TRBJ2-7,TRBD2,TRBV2,TGTGCCAGCAGCGGAATGGGACTAGCGGGCTCCTACGAGCAGTACTTC,CASSGMGLAGSYEQYF
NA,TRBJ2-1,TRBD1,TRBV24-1,TGTGCCACCAGTGACAGGACAGGGCCATCCTACAATGAGCAGTTCTTC,CATSDRTGPSYNEQFF
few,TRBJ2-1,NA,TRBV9,TGTGCCAGCAGCGTAGAGCGGAGAGGGAATGAGCAGTTCTTC,CASSVERRGNEQFF
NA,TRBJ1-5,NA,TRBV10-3,TGTGTCATCAGTCCCGACACTAGCAATCAGCCCCAGCATTTT,CVISPDTSNQPQHF
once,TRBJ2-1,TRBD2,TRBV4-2,TGTGCCAGCAGCCAAAAGGGTGGTAGCGGGGGCCTCAGCTCCTACAATGAGCAGTTCTTC,CASSQKGGSGGLSSYNEQFF
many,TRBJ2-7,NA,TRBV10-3,TGTGCCATCAGTGAGAACCGGGGCTACGAGCAGTACTTC,CAISENRGYEQYF
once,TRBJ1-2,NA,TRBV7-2,TGTGCCAGCAGCTTAGGATCAGGGTATTTCTATGGCTACACCTTC,CASSLGSGYFYGYTF
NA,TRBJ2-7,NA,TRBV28,TGTGCCAGCAAAGAGGATAGCTCCTACGAGCAGTACTTC,CASKEDSSYEQYF
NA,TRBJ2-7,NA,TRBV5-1,TGCGCCAGCAGCGACAGGAACGGGGGCTACGAGCAGTACTTC,CASSDRNGGYEQYF
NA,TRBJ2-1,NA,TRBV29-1,TGCAGCGTAACCGGGACAAGTCCCTACGAGCAGTTCTTC,CSVTGTSPYEQFF
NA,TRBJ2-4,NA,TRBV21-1,TGTGCCAGCAGCCCTGCCCGGGGGGCCAAAAACATTCAGTACTTC,CASSPARGAKNIQYF
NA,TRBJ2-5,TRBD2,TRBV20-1,TGCAGTGCTGGGGGGGAGTCTATCGCCCTCCCGACCCAGTACTTC,CSAGGESIALPTQYF
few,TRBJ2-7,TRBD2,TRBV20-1,TGCAGTGCTTTTAAGCGGGAGCACTACGAGCAGTACTTC,CSAFKREHYEQYF
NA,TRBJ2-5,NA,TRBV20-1,TGCAGCTGGAGTGCGGGGTACCAAGAGACCCAGTACTTC,CSWSAGYQETQYF
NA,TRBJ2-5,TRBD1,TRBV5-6,TGTGCCAGCAGCGGGACAGGGGGTGGTGAGCAGTACTTC,CASSGTGGGEQYF
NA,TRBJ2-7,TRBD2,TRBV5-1,TGCGCCAGCGGCTACTCGGGGGGAACCTACGAGCAGTACTTC,CASGYSGGTYEQYF